This TCR beta chain is drawn from a study of blood T cell repertoires in COVID-19. Produced via immunoSEQ multiplex PCR; TCRdb's table is partial and in-frame only. The sample consists of fewer than 200,000 clones, 88% of them appearing once. CDR3 length: 15 amino acids. CDR1 is LGHDT, CDR2 YNNKEL, per germline (reference sequence). The J segment lost 1 base and the V segment lost 1 base, leaving 1 base of the junction unmatched. The source is a middle-aged man who had recovered from COVID-19. The rearrangement joins TRBV3-1 (or the pseudogene TRBV3-2) to TRBJ1-2; 9 bases map to TRBD1. Material for sequencing was peripheral blood. The CDR3, as DNA: TGTGCCAGCAGCCAAGGGACAGGGGATAACTATGGCTACACCTTC. It yields the protein CASSQGTGDNYGYTF.